Listed here are 21 T cell receptor beta chains from one sample, sequenced in a study of a mutant IDH1 vaccine in newly diagnosed glioma. Time point noted: week 23, last vaccination. Each dose of the vaccine consisted of 300 ug of mutant IDH1 20-mer peptide, with topical imiquimod. TCRdb's copy holds only in-frame clones and misses some; the assay was immunoSEQ multiplex PCR. The profile covers 52,000 or so clones, with 80% to 90% appearing a single time and around 8.9% taken by the ten largest. Antigen specificity for these receptors is unknown. The source was PBMCs, collected from a glioma patient whose treatment included an IDH1 peptide vaccine. Every receptor here comes from a middle-aged woman with glioma. Some clones in this sample may be carry-over from other donors' samples.

The chain carries TRBV19 and TRBJ1-1, with D perhaps matching TRBD1 (5 bases). Germline V gives CDR1 LNHDA, CDR2 SQIVND (reference sequence). The CDR3 runs 14 residues. V dropped 3 bases and J dropped 5 bases, with 13 bases sitting between them. The DNA for the CDR3 is TGTGCCAGTAGTATGGGGCGTCGACAGACTGAAGCTTTCTTT. Translating it yields CASSMGRRQTEAFF.

V gene TRBV19 combines with J gene TRBJ1-5; unclear D gene. Germline V gives CDR1 LNHDA, CDR2 SQIVND (reference sequence). This CDR3 has 13 amino acids. With 3 bases removed from V and 9 bases from J, the gap between germline ends came to 12 bases. In DNA, the CDR3 is TGTGCCAGTAGTATTGGGCGCATGGGGCCCCAGCATTTT. It encodes CASSIGRMGPQHF.

The gene calls are TRBV19 and TRBJ2-5; D is possibly TRBD2 (5 bases). The CDR3 is 14 residues long. V was clipped by 3 bases and J by 5 bases, with 13 bases between them. Germline CDR1 is LNHDA and CDR2 is SQIVND (reference sequence). CDR3 protein: CASSIDYSLETQYF. CDR3 sequence (DNA): TGTGCCAGTAGTATTGACTACTCCCTGGAGACCCAGTACTTC. The whole variable domain, remainder taken from reference TRBV19 and TRBJ2-5, is DGGITQSPKYLFRKEGQNVTLSCEQNLNHDAMYWYRQDPGQGLRLIYYSQIVNDFQKGDIAEGYSVSREKKESFPLTVTSAQKNPTAFYLCASSIDYSLETQYFGPGTRLLVL.

The chain has TRBV30 and TRBJ1-4; D call uncertain. CDR1 GTSNPN and CDR2 SVGIG come from the germline V gene (reference sequence). This CDR3 contains 16 residues. Deletions cut 0 bases from V and 7 bases from J, with 18 bases between. The CDR3 protein is CAWSVDVIISGEKLFF. In DNA form, the CDR3 reads TGTGCCTGGAGTGTAGACGTTATCATCTCTGGTGAAAAACTGTTTTTT. The complete variable domain, with remaining parts taken from reference TRBV30 and TRBJ1-4, reads SQTIHQWPATLVQPVGSPLSLECTVEGTSNPNLYWYRQAAGRGLQLLFYSVGIGQISSEVPQNLSASRPQDRQFILSSKKLLLSDSGFYLCAWSVDVIISGEKLFFGSGTQLSVL.

V usage is TRBV10-2 and J usage is TRBJ2-2, with no clear D. CDR1 is WSHSY and CDR2 is SAAADI in the germline V gene. V lost 0 bases and J 14 bases, leaving 13 bases between the germline ends. The CDR3 extends over 13 amino acids. Written as DNA, the CDR3 is TGCGCCAGCAGTGAGTCGGAGTCCTCTGAACTGTTTTTT. It encodes CASSESESSELFF.

This chain joins TRBV5-1 and TRBJ1-2; TRBD1 is a possible D gene (5 bases). Germline CDR1 reads SGHRS; CDR2 reads YFSETQ. This CDR3 region has 13 residues. The germline V and J ends were trimmed by 0 bases and 6 bases, with 9 bases remaining between them. The CDR3 loop is CASSLGGEDGYTF. DNA for the CDR3: TGCGCCAGCAGCTTGGGGGGGGAGGATGGCTACACCTTC. Drawing the rest from reference TRBV5-1 and TRBJ1-2, the complete variable domain is KAGVTQTPRYLIKTRGQQVTLSCSPISGHRSVSWYQQTPGQGLQFLFEYFSETQRNKGNFPGRFSGRQFSNSRSEMNVSTLELGDSALYLCASSLGGEDGYTFGSGTRLTVV.

This clone is medium-sized by share. V and J are TRBV7-9 and TRBJ1-1; D uncertain. CDR1 is SEHNR and CDR2 is FQNEAQ in the germline V gene (reference sequence). Trimming left V 1 base short and J 6 bases short, with 15 bases between. The CDR3 has 15 amino acids. The CDR3 sequence: CASSLGQMGEAEAFF. The CDR3 DNA is TGTGCCAGCAGCTTAGGGCAAATGGGTGAGGCTGAAGCTTTCTTT.

This sequence joins TRBV19 and TRBJ1-2; no firm D call. CDR1 is LNHDA and CDR2 is SQIVND in the germline V gene (reference sequence). The CDR3 is 11 residues long. The V end lost 7 bases, the J end lost 7 bases, and 10 bases lay between the germline ends. The chain's CDR3 is CASNTAGGYTF. Written as DNA, the CDR3 is TGTGCCAGTAACACAGCGGGTGGCTACACCTTC.

This chain uses TRBV2 with TRBJ2-5, with TRBD1 as a possible D gene (5 bases). From germline, CDR1 is SNHLY and CDR2 FYNNEI. Deletions cut 6 bases from V and 4 bases from J, with 15 bases between. The CDR3 has 14 residues. The CDR3 sequence is CASRPDTLGETQYF. As DNA, the CDR3 is TGTGCCAGCAGACCGGACACACTCGGAGAGACCCAGTACTTC.

V usage is TRBV9 and J usage is TRBJ1-1; D might be TRBD1 (6 bases). This CDR3 is built from 17 residues. CDR1 is SGDLS, CDR2 YYNGEE, per germline. Trimming removed 2 bases from V and 1 base from J, with 18 bases in between. CDR3 loop: CASSVNQGTPQNTEAFF. The CDR3, as DNA: TGTGCCAGCAGCGTCAATCAGGGGACCCCTCAGAACACTGAAGCTTTCTTT.

The table lists this clone with a few counts. The chain is built from TRBV9 and TRBJ1-1; tentatively, D is TRBD1 (5 bases). Germline values: CDR1 SGDLS, CDR2 YYNGEE. V lost 8 bases and J lost 3, with 17 bases in between. The CDR3 loop spans 14 amino acids. The chain's CDR3 is CASSLGGGHTEAFF. The CDR3 bases are TGTGCCAGTTCCCTCGGGGGGGGACACACTGAAGCTTTCTTT.

This clone was observed a handful of times. The chain is built from TRBV19 and TRBJ1-1; a weak D match, TRBD1 (5 bases). V gave up 6 bases and J gave up 7 bases, with 9 bases separating them. The germline V gene encodes CDR1 LNHDA and CDR2 SQIVND (reference sequence). The CDR3 consists of 11 residues. The CDR3 sequence is CASRQQVEAFF. The CDR3 DNA follows: TGTGCCAGTAGGCAACAGGTTGAAGCTTTCTTT. Complete variable domain (other parts from reference TRBV19 and TRBJ1-1): DGGITQSPKYLFRKEGQNVTLSCEQNLNHDAMYWYRQDPGQGLRLIYYSQIVNDFQKGDIAEGYSVSREKKESFPLTVTSAQKNPTAFYLCASRQQVEAFFGQGTRLTVV.

V and J are TRBV7-8 and TRBJ1-1; tentatively, D is TRBD1 (6 bases). In germline, CDR1 is SGHVS, CDR2 FQNEAQ. CDR3 size: 14 residues. V lost 3 bases to trimming and J lost 4 bases, with 12 bases between them. This CDR3 reads CASSLGGSGTEAFF. CDR3 DNA: TGTGCCAGCAGCTTGGGGGGCAGCGGCACTGAAGCTTTCTTT.

The CDR3 spells CASSWTPGDNEQFF. In DNA, the CDR3 is TGTGCCAGCAGCTGGACCCCCGGAGACAATGAGCAGTTCTTC. The genes are TRBV11-2 and TRBJ2-1; D unresolved. Trimming stripped 4 bases from V and 5 bases from J, with 12 bases between. The CDR3 has 14 residues. Germline V gene lookup returns CDR1 SGHAT and CDR2 FQNNGV.

The V gene is TRBV19, the J gene TRBJ2-1; tentatively, D is TRBD1 (5 bases). V lost 5 bases and J 7 bases, leaving 9 bases between the germline ends. The length of the CDR3 is 12 residues. CDR1 and CDR2 from the germline V gene are LNHDA and SQIVND (reference sequence). In DNA, the CDR3 is TGTGCCAGTAGTCGAAAGGGGAATGAGCAGTTCTTC. It is translated as CASSRKGNEQFF. The full variable domain, in which reference TRBV19 and TRBJ2-1 provide the parts outside the CDR3, is DGGITQSPKYLFRKEGQNVTLSCEQNLNHDAMYWYRQDPGQGLRLIYYSQIVNDFQKGDIAEGYSVSREKKESFPLTVTSAQKNPTAFYLCASSRKGNEQFFGPGTRLTVL.

This chain uses TRBV7-8 with TRBJ1-2; D not resolved. With 4 bases removed from V and 2 bases from J, the gap between germline ends came to 11 bases. The CDR3 runs 14 residues. Germline CDR1 is SGHVS and CDR2 is FQNEAQ. The CDR3 sequence is CASSSPTENYGYTF. As DNA, the CDR3 is TGTGCCAGCAGCTCCCCGACGGAGAACTATGGCTACACCTTC.

The V gene is TRBV25-1, the J gene TRBJ2-3; D gene unclear. Trimming shortened V by 3 bases and J by 1 base, and 11 bases separated the two germline ends. Per the germline V gene, CDR1 is MGHDK and CDR2 is SYGVNS. The CDR3 runs 15 residues. Here the CDR3 reads CASSEDNRRTDTQYF. The CDR3 DNA follows: TGTGCCAGCAGTGAGGATAATAGACGCACAGATACGCAGTATTTT.

The CDR3 DNA reads TGTGCCAGCTCCCCTCACCCGGTCATTGCAACTAATGAAAAACTGTTTTTT. The encoded protein is CASSPHPVIATNEKLFF. J is TRBJ1-4 and V is TRBV18; D is undetermined. The germline CDR1 and CDR2 sequences are KGHSH and LQKENI. The CDR3 consists of 17 residues. The ends were cut back, 6 bases at V and 0 bases at J, with 17 bases in the middle.

This clone appeared a single time. The rearrangement links TRBV21-1 to TRBJ1-1. TRBV21-1 is shown as a pseudogene. The CDR3 is 14 residues long. The CDR3 is CASSKRGPNTEAFF. CDR3 sequence (DNA): TGTGCCAGCAGCAAACGAGGGCCCAACACTGAAGCTTTCTTT.

The chain is built from TRBV5-8 and TRBJ2-3; TRBD2 might be the D (6 bases). Germline CDR1 and CDR2: SGHTS and YDEGEE. Trimming stripped 0 bases from V and 3 bases from J, with 11 bases between. The CDR3 has 15 residues. CDR3 residues: CASSLGRGSTDTQYF. The DNA for the CDR3 is TGTGCCAGCAGCTTGGGGAGGGGCTCAACAGATACGCAGTATTTT. The full variable domain, with the rest looked up from reference TRBV5-8 and TRBJ2-3, is EAGVTQSPTHLIKTRGQQATLRCSPISGHTSVYWYQQALGLGLQFLLWYDEGEERNRGNFPPRFSGRQFPNYSSELNVNALELEDSALYLCASSLGRGSTDTQYFGPGTRLTVL.

As DNA, the CDR3 is TGTGCCAGCAGCCCATCGTCGGACTTTAGAAACACCGGGGAGCTGTTTTTT. As protein: CASSPSSDFRNTGELFF. J is TRBJ2-2 and V is TRBV11-2; a weak D match, TRBD2 (5 bases). Trimming took off 5 bases at V and 2 bases at J, with 18 bases between the two ends. The CDR3 sequence is 17 residues long. Germline V lookup: CDR1 SGHAT, CDR2 FQNNGV.